This paragraph covers one TCR beta chain sequence. Its antigen is unknown. Only in-frame clones appear in the TCRdb table, and some are missing; sequencing was by immunoSEQ multiplex PCR. The sample holds some 40,000 clones, about 80% seen once. The sample belongs to a study of OX40 agonist ivuxolimab in advanced cancers. Across the whole study: Patients enrolled in dose escalation were diagnosed with hepatocellular carcinoma, melanoma, renal cell or head and neck cancer. A male proportion of about 86% was recorded, with mean age 60 years and range roughly 23 to 85. Points from the study as a whole: Low normalized T-cell clonal expansion also characterized some of the nonresponders.

CDR1 is MNHEY and CDR2 is SMNVEV in the germline V gene (reference sequence). CDR3 length: 14 amino acids. The V segment lost 4 bases and the J segment 4 bases; nucleotides outside the gene matches: 6. The sequencing used CD4+ or CD8+ T cells sorted from blood, collected in a trial of the OX40 agonist ivuxolimab. The TCR comes from an adult with an advanced solid tumor such as melanoma, head and neck, liver or kidney cancer. The chain is built from TRBV27 and TRBJ1-2; 7 bases line up with TRBD1. CDR3 sequence (DNA): TGTGCCAGCAGTTCCGGACAGGCCGTCTATGGCTACACCTTC. This gives the protein CASSSGQAVYGYTF.